These 27 T cell receptor beta chains were sequenced from one sample in a study of shared T cell receptors in the human thymus. Profiled with immunoSEQ multiplex PCR; TCRdb holds only in-frame clones, not every one. The sample lists 550,000 to 800,000 clones; approximately 85% were seen once. The sample was also reused in another study, on human thymus T cells.

Sequenced: thymocytes. These receptors all stem from a girl under three years old with a congenital heart defect.

This sequence joins TRBV6-4 and TRBJ2-1, with D perhaps TRBD2 (5 bases). Per the germline V gene, CDR1 is MRHNA and CDR2 is SNTAGT. This CDR3 has 16 residues. V lost 4 bases and J 7 bases, leaving 20 bases between the germline ends. In DNA form, the CDR3 reads TGTGCCAGCAGTGCCTTGACTACCAGAGATTTTAATGAGCAGTTCTTC. Its translation: CASSALTTRDFNEQFF.

The chain couples TRBV4-1 to TRBJ2-1; tentatively, D is TRBD1 (7 bases). Germline V gene sequence: CDR1 MGHRA, CDR2 YSYEKL. The CDR3 has 17 amino acids. The V end lost 0 bases, the J end lost 0 bases, and 12 bases lay between the germline ends. CDR3 protein: CASSQDRRDSSYNEQFF. The CDR3 DNA reads TGCGCCAGCAGCCAAGATCGGCGGGACAGCTCCTACAATGAGCAGTTCTTC.

The rearrangement joins TRBV5-1 to TRBJ1-2; unclear D gene. CDR1 is SGHRS and CDR2 is YFSETQ in the germline V gene. Trimming left V 4 bases short and J 2 bases short, with 12 bases between. The CDR3 extends over 14 amino acids. The CDR3 loop is CASSDFYSNYGYTF. The DNA of the CDR3 is TGCGCCAGCAGCGACTTTTACTCAAACTATGGCTACACCTTC.

V is TRBV5-1 and J is TRBJ2-6; D is perhaps TRBD1 (6 bases). CDR1 SGHRS and CDR2 YFSETQ come from the germline V gene. The CDR3 has 20 residues. V dropped 0 bases and J dropped 1 base, with 20 bases sitting between them. This CDR3 is CASSLAFQGQPKSGANVLTF. CDR3 nucleotides: TGCGCCAGCAGCTTGGCATTCCAGGGACAACCGAAATCTGGGGCCAACGTCCTGACTTTC. The full variable domain, rest sourced from reference TRBV5-1 and TRBJ2-6, is KAGVTQTPRYLIKTRGQQVTLSCSPISGHRSVSWYQQTPGQGLQFLFEYFSETQRNKGNFPGRFSGRQFSNSRSEMNVSTLELGDSALYLCASSLAFQGQPKSGANVLTFGAGSRLTVL.

The CDR3 loop is CASSKALEMVAGNTIYF. CDR3 bases: TGTGCCAGCAGCAAAGCATTAGAGATGGTTGCTGGAAACACCATATATTTT. The V gene is TRBV21-1, the J gene TRBJ1-3. TRBV21-1 is described as a pseudogene. The CDR3 is 17 residues long.

The chain links TRBV10-3 to TRBJ1-2, with D perhaps matching TRBD1 (6 bases). Germline V gives CDR1 ENHRY, CDR2 SYGVKD. CDR3 length: 13 residues. Trimming shortened V by 8 bases and J by 7 bases, and 17 bases separated the two germline ends. The CDR3, as DNA: TGTGCCATCGGGAGGGGGAACAGTGGTGGCTACACCTTC. It specifies CAIGRGNSGGYTF.

A note on this clone: The germline gene is not matched at one end of the junction; a read error may be the cause. The chain links TRBV6-5 to TRBJ1-1; 12 bases match TRBD1. CDR3 length: 13 residues. Germline CDR1 and CDR2: MNHEY and SVGAGI. CDR3 DNA: TGTACCAGCAGTTCCCCGGGACAGGGGGCAGCTTTCTTT. Translation gives CTSSSPGQGAAFF.

The chain is built from TRBV6-1 and TRBJ2-3; the match to TRBD2 covers 7 bases. The CDR3 runs 17 residues. The trim removed 4 bases at V and 4 bases at J, leaving 14 bases unmatched. The germline V gene has CDR1 MNHNS and CDR2 SASEGT. DNA of the CDR3: TGTGCCAGCAGTGCCTTCGGCAGCGGGGTCCGACCAGATACGCAGTATTTT. This encodes CASSAFGSGVRPDTQYF.

The chain has TRBV6-4 and TRBJ2-1; 10 nucleotides agree with TRBD2. Trimming removed 3 bases from V and 0 bases from J; junction bases left unmatched: 5. Germline V gene sequence: CDR1 MRHNA, CDR2 SNTAGT. This CDR3 is 17 amino acids long. This chain's CDR3 is CASSDTSGASSYNEQFF. The CDR3 bases are TGTGCCAGCAGTGATACTAGCGGGGCCAGCTCCTACAATGAGCAGTTCTTC.

The chain has TRBV25-1 and TRBJ1-1; no definite D call. The CDR3 is 14 residues long. The germline CDR1 and CDR2 sequences are MGHDK and SYGVNS. V was pared by 2 bases and J by 1 base, with 8 bases between. The CDR3 sequence is CASSEGETNTEAFF. CDR3 nucleotides: TGTGCCAGCAGTGAAGGGGAGACGAACACTGAAGCTTTCTTT. The full variable domain, its missing parts supplied by reference TRBV25-1 and TRBJ1-1, is EADIYQTPRYLVIGTGKKITLECSQTMGHDKMYWYQQDPGMELHLIHYSYGVNSTEKGDLSSESTVSRIRTEHFPLTLESARPSHTSQYLCASSEGETNTEAFFGQGTRLTVV.

This rearrangement joins TRBV7-2 to TRBJ2-3; 15 nucleotides agree with TRBD2. The CDR3 is 17 residues long. The V gene end was trimmed by 6 bases and the J gene end by 2 bases; junction bases not matched to a gene: 6. Germline values: CDR1 SGHTA, CDR2 FQGNSA. The CDR3 DNA follows: TGTGCCAGCAGATGGACTAGCGGGGGGGCGGTCACAGATACGCAGTATTTT. This codes for CASRWTSGGAVTDTQYF. The whole variable domain, filled in from reference TRBV7-2 and TRBJ2-3, reads GAGVSQSPSNKVTEKGKDVELRCDPISGHTALYWYRQSLGQGLEFLIYFQGNSAPDKSGLPSDRFSAERTGGSVSTLTIQRTQQEDSAVYLCASRWTSGGAVTDTQYFGPGTRLTVL.

As DNA, the CDR3 is TGTGCCAGCAGCACCAAGGGACTTCAAGAGACCCAGTACTTC. This encodes CASSTKGLQETQYF. The rearrangement links TRBV7-6 to TRBJ2-5, with a tentative D call TRBD2 (6 bases). V shed 5 bases and J shed 2 bases, with 12 bases lying between them. This CDR3 is 14 amino acids long. CDR1 and CDR2 (germline): SGHVS, FNYEAQ.

This sequence joins TRBV29-1 and TRBJ1-1; tentative D call: TRBD1 (6 bases). The CDR3 covers 15 residues. The V end was cut by 7 bases, the J end by 1 base, with 19 bases between. Germline loops: CDR1 SQVTM, CDR2 ANQGSEA. DNA for the CDR3: TGCAGCGGTGGAGTAATCAGGGGCCGGAACACTGAAGCTTTCTTT. It specifies CSGGVIRGRNTEAFF.

The chain uses TRBV2 and TRBJ1-6; D is unresolved. CDR1 is SNHLY, CDR2 FYNNEI, per germline. This CDR3 contains 17 residues. V was pared by 4 bases and J by 5 bases, with 18 bases between. CDR3 loop: CASSARHCLEDNSPLHF. The CDR3 coding sequence is TGTGCCAGCAGTGCCCGACACTGCTTGGAGGATAATTCACCCCTCCACTTT.

This clone showed up just once. V is TRBV27 and J is TRBJ1-2; D ambiguous. Trimming cost V 5 bases and J 0 bases, with 13 bases left between them. CDR1 and CDR2 (germline): MNHEY, SMNVEV (reference sequence). The CDR3 totals 15 residues. In DNA, the CDR3 is TGTGCCAGCAGTCGAAAACCCGGGACTAACTATGGCTACACCTTC. It codes for CASSRKPGTNYGYTF.

The chain has TRBV4-1 and TRBJ2-2; 7 nucleotides line up with TRBD1. The CDR3 runs to 17 residues. Germline lookup yields CDR1 MGHRA and CDR2 YSYEKL. V was pared by 0 bases and J by 3 bases, with 7 bases of the junction left unmatched. In DNA form, the CDR3 reads TGCGCCAGCAGCCAAGAAACTGAGGGGGCGGACACCGGGGAGCTGTTTTTT. It is translated as CASSQETEGADTGELFF.

The genes are TRBV10-1 and TRBJ2-3, with 8 bases matching TRBD1. Looked up from germline, CDR1 is WNHNN and CDR2 is SYGVQD (reference sequence). This CDR3 has 15 amino acids. Germline trimming cut 6 bases from V and 0 bases from J; bases unmatched to any gene: 5. The DNA of the CDR3 is TGCGCCAGCAGCCCGGGACAGGCTAGCACAGATACGCAGTATTTT. Its protein is CASSPGQASTDTQYF.

The rearrangement joins TRBV27 to TRBJ2-7; 10 nucleotides agree with TRBD1. CDR1 and CDR2 from the germline V gene are MNHEY and SMNVEV (reference sequence). The CDR3 extends over 13 amino acids. The trim removed 11 bases at V and 2 bases at J, leaving 6 bases unmatched. CDR3 nucleotides: TGTGCCTCCCGGGGACAGGGGCCCTACGAGCAGTACTTC. Translating it yields CASRGQGPYEQYF.

J is TRBJ2-7 and V is TRBV27; TRBD1 might be the D (6 bases). CDR1 and CDR2 from the germline V gene are MNHEY and SMNVEV (reference sequence). CDR3 length: 14 residues. With 5 bases removed from V and 5 bases from J, the gap between germline ends came to 16 bases. The CDR3 sequence is CASSAYRVLHEQYF. Here the CDR3 DNA reads TGTGCCAGCAGTGCCTACAGGGTACTTCACGAGCAGTACTTC.

V usage is TRBV7-2 and J usage is TRBJ1-1; no definite D call. Germline CDR1 and CDR2: SGHTA and FQGNSA. The V gene lost 2 bases and the J gene lost 3 bases, with 16 bases spanning the gap. CDR3 length: 16 residues. DNA of the CDR3: TGTGCCAGCAGCTTACCGGCGGGTGTTAACTACACTGAAGCTTTCTTT. Protein sequence: CASSLPAGVNYTEAFF. The whole variable domain, filled in from reference TRBV7-2 and TRBJ1-1, reads GAGVSQSPSNKVTEKGKDVELRCDPISGHTALYWYRQSLGQGLEFLIYFQGNSAPDKSGLPSDRFSAERTGGSVSTLTIQRTQQEDSAVYLCASSLPAGVNYTEAFFGQGTRLTVV.

This clone was seen a few times. The chain is built from TRBV30 and TRBJ1-6; 9 nucleotides agree with TRBD1. The ends lost 2 bases at V and 7 bases at J; junction bases unmatched: 12. Germline V gene data show CDR1 as GTSNPN and CDR2 as SVGIG (reference sequence). The CDR3 is 17 amino acids. In DNA form, the CDR3 reads TGTGCCTGGAGTCCAGATAACCGGGACAGGGAGAATTCACCCCTCCACTTT. It yields the protein CAWSPDNRDRENSPLHF.

The V call is TRBV4-1, the J call TRBJ1-6; 9 nucleotides match TRBD1. V lost 5 bases to trimming and J lost 9 bases; unmatched junction nucleotides: 8. This CDR3 region has 15 residues. CDR1 and CDR2 (germline): MGHRA, YSYEKL. The CDR3, as DNA: TGCGCCAGCAGCTCGCGGACAGGGGATGGTTCACCCCTCCACTTT. Translation: CASSSRTGDGSPLHF.

This rearrangement joins TRBV5-4 to TRBJ2-1; 10 bases map to TRBD2. The CDR3 is made up of 16 amino acids. Germline assignment: CDR1 SGHNT and CDR2 YYREEE (reference sequence). Losses at the gene ends were 1 base for V and 8 bases for J; bases not matched to a gene: 9. CDR3 in DNA: TGTGCCAGCAGCTTGAGACGGGAGCGGGGGGGACATGAGCAGTTCTTC. Residues: CASSLRRERGGHEQFF.

The sample holds one count of this clone. This chain connects TRBV2 to TRBJ1-1; 8 positions match TRBD1. This CDR3 comprises 13 residues. J gave up 6 bases and V 7 bases, and 7 bases lay outside the gene matches. In germline, CDR1 is SNHLY, CDR2 FYNNEI. DNA for the CDR3: TGTGCCAGCATACAGGGGGAATTCGCTGAAGCTTTCTTT. It translates to CASIQGEFAEAFF.

The chain has TRBV9 and TRBJ2-1; D might be TRBD2 (7 bases). This CDR3 has 17 amino acids. Looked up from germline, CDR1 is SGDLS and CDR2 is YYNGEE. V lost 4 bases, J lost 0 bases, and 17 bases lay in between. The CDR3 nucleotides are TGTGCCAGCAGCCCCGGCGGGGGCCCAAGCTCCTACAATGAGCAGTTCTTC. Translating it yields CASSPGGGPSSYNEQFF.

The chain has TRBV7-2 and TRBJ2-3; no definite D call. The germline V and J ends were trimmed by 5 bases and 5 bases, with 11 bases remaining between them. Germline V lookup: CDR1 SGHTA, CDR2 FQGNSA. This CDR3 is built from 13 residues. The CDR3 bases are TGTGCCAGCAGCCTCTCAGGTGGAGATACGCAGTATTTT. Amino acids: CASSLSGGDTQYF.

This chain connects TRBV5-5 to TRBJ2-7; TRBD1 matches 7 bases. Trimming at V came to 1 base and at J to 6 bases, leaving 1 base not matched to a gene. Germline assignment: CDR1 SGHKS and CDR2 YYEKEE (reference sequence). This CDR3 comprises 12 residues. For the CDR3, the DNA is TGTGCCAGCAGCTTGACAGGGGCCGAGCAGTACTTC. The encoded protein is CASSLTGAEQYF. Based on the CDR3 plus reference TRBV5-5 and TRBJ2-7, the full variable domain is DAGVTQSPTHLIKTRGQQVTLRCSPISGHKSVSWYQQVLGQGPQFIFQYYEKEERGRGNFPDRFSARQFPNYSSELNVNALLLGDSALYLCASSLTGAEQYFGPGTRLTVT.